Listed below are T cell receptor beta chains from one sample, sequenced in a study of T cell repertoires in cytomegalovirus infection. TCRdb processed the reads anew with MiXCR; each CDR3 protein has one entry. Seen here are 680,000 or so distinct CDR3 sequences, less than 40% observed once, and the top ten hold under 3.5%. Input material: PBMCs. Source of these receptors: a human donor in good health (CMV status not recorded). Some clones in this sample may be carry-over from other donors' samples. Both conserved end residues are part of each CDR3. The D gene is left open where the match is weak. The size entry is marked missing in some rows and otherwise reads once, few, many or a size class.

15	TRBV6-1	many	TRBJ1-5	NA	CASSESTSNVQPQHF	TGTGCCAGCAGTGAATCCACGTCGAATGTTCAGCCCCAGCATTTT
17	TRBV7-2	NA	TRBJ2-1	NA	CARSPPVYANQDNEQFF	TGTGCCAGAAGCCCCCCGGTCTACGCGAATCAAGACAATGAGCAGTTCTTC
18	TRBV7-8	many	TRBJ2-2	TRBD2	CASSAGLAGGVGTGELFF	TGTGCCAGCAGCGCGGGACTAGCGGGGGGAGTTGGCACCGGGGAGCTGTTTTTT
17	TRBV19	NA	TRBJ2-1	TRBD1	CASSLNAPGQQYNEQFF	TGTGCCAGTAGTCTGAACGCTCCGGGACAGCAGTACAATGAGCAGTTCTTC
15	TRBV7-2	NA	TRBJ2-7	NA	CASSLSGVPSYEPYF	TGTGCCAGCAGCTTATCGGGGGTCCCCTCCTACGAGCCGTACTTC
16	TRBV7-6	NA	TRBJ2-7	TRBD2	CASCSEGLVASYEQYF	TGTGCCAGCTGCTCCGAGGGACTAGTGGCTTCCTACGAGCAGTACTTC
16	TRBV7-8	many	TRBJ2-5	TRBD2	CASSLVLAAPQETQYF	TGTGCCAGCAGCTTAGTACTAGCGGCCCCTCAAGAGACCCAGTACTTC
14	TRBV6-1	few	TRBJ2-7	NA	CASQTEERSYEQYF	TGTGCCAGCCAAACAGAGGAGCGGTCCTACGAGCAGTACTTC
14	TRBV29-1	NA	TRBJ1-3	TRBD1	CSVSGQGAGNTIYF	TGCAGCGTCTCGGGACAGGGCGCTGGAAACACCATATATTTT
12	TRBV20-1	NA	TRBJ1-2	NA	CSAPAGVNGYTF	TGCAGTGCTCCTGCAGGGGTTAATGGCTACACCTTC
15	TRBV7-2	NA	TRBJ1-3	TRBD1	CASSLEGAAGNTIYF	TGTGCCAGCAGCTTAGAGGGGGCGGCTGGAAACACCATATATTTT
14	TRBV19	NA	TRBJ2-2	NA	CASSIAGNTGELFF	TGTGCCAGTAGTATAGCTGGGAACACCGGGGAGCTGTTTTTT
13	TRBV5-1	NA	TRBJ1-2	NA	CASRSAGNYGYTF	TGCGCCAGCCGCTCCGCGGGTAACTATGGCTACACCTTC
14	TRBV7-9	NA	TRBJ1-2	NA	CASSLVSGARGYTF	TGTGCCAGCAGCTTAGTGTCGGGAGCGCGTGGCTACACCTTC
15	TRBV28	few	TRBJ2-7	NA	CASVGGKMVAYEQYF	TGTGCCAGTGTGGGGGGTAAGATGGTGGCCTACGAGCAGTACTTC
13	TRBV12-3/TRBV12-4	NA	TRBJ1-2	NA	CASTRSPNYGYTF	TGTGCCAGCACGAGGAGCCCTAACTATGGCTACACCTTC
19	TRBV19	NA	TRBJ1-5	TRBD1	CASSIGQDRDMFSNQPQHF	TGTGCCAGTAGTATCGGACAGGACAGGGACATGTTTAGCAATCAGCCCCAGCATTTT
12	TRBV6-2/TRBV6-3	many	TRBJ2-1	NA	CASNVRYNEQFF	TGTGCCAGCAACGTACGGTACAATGAGCAGTTCTTC
14	TRBV28	NA	TRBJ2-1	TRBD2	CASSLRASGSEQFF	TGTGCCAGCAGTTTACGGGCTAGCGGGAGCGAGCAGTTCTTC
15	TRBV5-1	few	TRBJ1-4	NA	CASSLDATTNEKLFF	TGCGCCAGCAGCTTGGACGCCACAACTAATGAAAAACTGTTTTTT
16	TRBV5-4	few	TRBJ1-1	NA	CASSLAGGRMNTEAFF	TGTGCCAGCAGCTTGGCGGGAGGAAGAATGAACACTGAAGCTTTCTTT
14	TRBV12-3/TRBV12-4	many	TRBJ2-3	NA	CASSLFSGTDTQYF	TGTGCCAGCAGTTTGTTTAGCGGCACAGATACGCAGTATTTT
15	TRBV7-9	NA	TRBJ1-2	NA	CASSLSLIVNYGYTF	TGTGCCAGCAGCTTATCGCTAATCGTCAACTATGGCTACACCTTC
16	TRBV28	few	TRBJ1-5	NA	CASTLYAADSNQPQHF	TGTGCCAGCACCCTTTATGCAGCAGATAGCAATCAGCCCCAGCATTTT
15	TRBV10-3	NA	TRBJ2-2	NA	CAISESGSSPGELFF	TGTGCCATCAGTGAGTCGGGGTCGAGTCCCGGGGAGCTGTTTTTT
16	TRBV6-5	NA	TRBJ2-7	TRBD1	CASSYRFDRGIYEQYF	TGTGCCAGCAGTTACCGCTTCGACAGGGGGATCTACGAGCAGTACTTC
15	TRBV20-1	NA	TRBJ2-3	TRBD2	CSARDHSGNADTQYF	TGCAGTGCTAGAGACCACAGCGGGAACGCAGATACGCAGTATTTT
17	TRBV28	NA	TRBJ2-1	NA	CASSSLGEWVTENEQFF	TGTGCCAGCAGCTCCCTAGGGGAGTGGGTGACCGAAAATGAGCAGTTCTTC
14	TRBV11-2	few	TRBJ2-1	TRBD2	CASSSQREDAEQFF	TGTGCCAGCAGCTCCCAGCGGGAGGATGCTGAGCAGTTCTTC
12	TRBV19	NA	TRBJ1-5	NA	CATGPINQPQHF	TGTGCCACGGGACCGATCAATCAGCCCCAGCATTTT
12	TRBV12-3/TRBV12-4	NA	TRBJ1-1	NA	CASSRYGVGAFF	TGTGCCAGCAGTCGCTACGGTGTAGGGGCTTTCTTT
15	TRBV7-2	NA	TRBJ2-7	TRBD2	CASSLEQASGYEQYF	TGTGCCAGCAGCTTAGAACAGGCTAGCGGGTACGAGCAGTACTTC
14	TRBV7-2	few	TRBJ1-5	NA	CASSLDARNQPQHF	TGTGCCAGCAGCTTAGACGCGAGGAATCAGCCCCAGCATTTT
14	TRBV7-9	few	TRBJ1-6	TRBD1	CASSHGTDNSPLHF	TGTGCCAGCAGCCACGGGACAGATAATTCACCCCTCCACTTT
13	TRBV7-8	few	TRBJ1-1	NA	CATRPNKNTEAFF	TGTGCCACCCGGCCCAATAAGAACACTGAAGCTTTCTTT
17	TRBV4-2	NA	TRBJ2-3	TRBD2	CASSQLTSGRESDTQYF	TGTGCCAGCAGCCAGCTTACTAGCGGGAGGGAATCAGATACGCAGTATTTT
12	TRBV6-1	NA	TRBJ1-2	TRBD1	CASSPGTGGNTF	TGTGCCAGCAGCCCCGGGACAGGGGGAAACACCTTC
17	TRBV11-1	NA	TRBJ2-1	TRBD2	CASSLDFSGRPSNEQFF	TGTGCCAGCAGCTTGGACTTTAGCGGGAGACCGTCCAATGAGCAGTTCTTC
16	TRBV28	NA	TRBJ1-5	TRBD1	CASRVAQGPYNQPQHF	TGTGCCAGCAGGGTTGCACAGGGGCCTTACAATCAGCCCCAGCATTTT
14	TRBV10-3	few	TRBJ2-1	TRBD1	CATQDGQGRNEQFF	TGTGCCACCCAGGATGGACAGGGAAGGAATGAGCAGTTCTTC
15	TRBV12-3/TRBV12-4	NA	TRBJ2-1	NA	CASSLGETEYNEQFF	TGTGCCAGCAGTTTAGGGGAAACTGAATACAATGAGCAGTTCTTC
17	TRBV28	few	TRBJ2-1	NA	CASRGTAWGESRHEQFF	TGTGCCAGCAGAGGGACTGCTTGGGGGGAGTCTAGGCATGAGCAGTTCTTC
16	TRBV7-9	NA	TRBJ1-5	NA	CASSGSGGLGNQPQHF	TGTGCCAGCAGCGGAAGTGGGGGCCTCGGAAATCAGCCCCAGCATTTT
14	TRBV28	NA	TRBJ1-1	TRBD1	CATRRGQVNTEAFF	TGTGCCACGCGGCGGGGACAGGTGAACACTGAAGCTTTCTTT
13	TRBV20-1	NA	TRBJ1-5	NA	CNAKRRGNQPQHF	TGCAATGCTAAACGACGGGGCAATCAGCCCCAGCATTTT
11	TRBV20-1	NA	TRBJ1-1	NA	CSASGRAEAFF	TGCAGTGCTAGTGGACGCGCTGAAGCTTTCTTT
14	TRBV7-6	few	TRBJ2-1	NA	CASSFDLTYNEQFF	TGTGCCAGCAGCTTTGATCTAACCTACAATGAGCAGTTCTTC
14	TRBV11-2	few	TRBJ1-2	TRBD1	CASSITGTDYGYTF	TGTGCCAGCAGCATCACCGGGACAGACTATGGCTACACCTTC
15	TRBV6-2/TRBV6-3	few	TRBJ1-4	TRBD1	CASSTDRDFGEKLFF	TGTGCCAGCAGTACGGACAGGGACTTCGGCGAAAAACTGTTTTTT
15	TRBV28	NA	TRBJ1-5	NA	CASSLGQTAGQPQHF	TGTGCCAGCAGCCTCGGACAGACAGCTGGGCAGCCCCAGCATTTT
15	TRBV19	NA	TRBJ1-3	NA	CASSISPRSGNTIYF	TGTGCCAGTAGTATTTCTCCCCGCTCTGGAAACACCATATATTTT
12	TRBV19	few	TRBJ2-4	NA	CASSIDRRFFDF	TGTGCCAGTAGTATAGATCGACGGTTTTTTGACTTC